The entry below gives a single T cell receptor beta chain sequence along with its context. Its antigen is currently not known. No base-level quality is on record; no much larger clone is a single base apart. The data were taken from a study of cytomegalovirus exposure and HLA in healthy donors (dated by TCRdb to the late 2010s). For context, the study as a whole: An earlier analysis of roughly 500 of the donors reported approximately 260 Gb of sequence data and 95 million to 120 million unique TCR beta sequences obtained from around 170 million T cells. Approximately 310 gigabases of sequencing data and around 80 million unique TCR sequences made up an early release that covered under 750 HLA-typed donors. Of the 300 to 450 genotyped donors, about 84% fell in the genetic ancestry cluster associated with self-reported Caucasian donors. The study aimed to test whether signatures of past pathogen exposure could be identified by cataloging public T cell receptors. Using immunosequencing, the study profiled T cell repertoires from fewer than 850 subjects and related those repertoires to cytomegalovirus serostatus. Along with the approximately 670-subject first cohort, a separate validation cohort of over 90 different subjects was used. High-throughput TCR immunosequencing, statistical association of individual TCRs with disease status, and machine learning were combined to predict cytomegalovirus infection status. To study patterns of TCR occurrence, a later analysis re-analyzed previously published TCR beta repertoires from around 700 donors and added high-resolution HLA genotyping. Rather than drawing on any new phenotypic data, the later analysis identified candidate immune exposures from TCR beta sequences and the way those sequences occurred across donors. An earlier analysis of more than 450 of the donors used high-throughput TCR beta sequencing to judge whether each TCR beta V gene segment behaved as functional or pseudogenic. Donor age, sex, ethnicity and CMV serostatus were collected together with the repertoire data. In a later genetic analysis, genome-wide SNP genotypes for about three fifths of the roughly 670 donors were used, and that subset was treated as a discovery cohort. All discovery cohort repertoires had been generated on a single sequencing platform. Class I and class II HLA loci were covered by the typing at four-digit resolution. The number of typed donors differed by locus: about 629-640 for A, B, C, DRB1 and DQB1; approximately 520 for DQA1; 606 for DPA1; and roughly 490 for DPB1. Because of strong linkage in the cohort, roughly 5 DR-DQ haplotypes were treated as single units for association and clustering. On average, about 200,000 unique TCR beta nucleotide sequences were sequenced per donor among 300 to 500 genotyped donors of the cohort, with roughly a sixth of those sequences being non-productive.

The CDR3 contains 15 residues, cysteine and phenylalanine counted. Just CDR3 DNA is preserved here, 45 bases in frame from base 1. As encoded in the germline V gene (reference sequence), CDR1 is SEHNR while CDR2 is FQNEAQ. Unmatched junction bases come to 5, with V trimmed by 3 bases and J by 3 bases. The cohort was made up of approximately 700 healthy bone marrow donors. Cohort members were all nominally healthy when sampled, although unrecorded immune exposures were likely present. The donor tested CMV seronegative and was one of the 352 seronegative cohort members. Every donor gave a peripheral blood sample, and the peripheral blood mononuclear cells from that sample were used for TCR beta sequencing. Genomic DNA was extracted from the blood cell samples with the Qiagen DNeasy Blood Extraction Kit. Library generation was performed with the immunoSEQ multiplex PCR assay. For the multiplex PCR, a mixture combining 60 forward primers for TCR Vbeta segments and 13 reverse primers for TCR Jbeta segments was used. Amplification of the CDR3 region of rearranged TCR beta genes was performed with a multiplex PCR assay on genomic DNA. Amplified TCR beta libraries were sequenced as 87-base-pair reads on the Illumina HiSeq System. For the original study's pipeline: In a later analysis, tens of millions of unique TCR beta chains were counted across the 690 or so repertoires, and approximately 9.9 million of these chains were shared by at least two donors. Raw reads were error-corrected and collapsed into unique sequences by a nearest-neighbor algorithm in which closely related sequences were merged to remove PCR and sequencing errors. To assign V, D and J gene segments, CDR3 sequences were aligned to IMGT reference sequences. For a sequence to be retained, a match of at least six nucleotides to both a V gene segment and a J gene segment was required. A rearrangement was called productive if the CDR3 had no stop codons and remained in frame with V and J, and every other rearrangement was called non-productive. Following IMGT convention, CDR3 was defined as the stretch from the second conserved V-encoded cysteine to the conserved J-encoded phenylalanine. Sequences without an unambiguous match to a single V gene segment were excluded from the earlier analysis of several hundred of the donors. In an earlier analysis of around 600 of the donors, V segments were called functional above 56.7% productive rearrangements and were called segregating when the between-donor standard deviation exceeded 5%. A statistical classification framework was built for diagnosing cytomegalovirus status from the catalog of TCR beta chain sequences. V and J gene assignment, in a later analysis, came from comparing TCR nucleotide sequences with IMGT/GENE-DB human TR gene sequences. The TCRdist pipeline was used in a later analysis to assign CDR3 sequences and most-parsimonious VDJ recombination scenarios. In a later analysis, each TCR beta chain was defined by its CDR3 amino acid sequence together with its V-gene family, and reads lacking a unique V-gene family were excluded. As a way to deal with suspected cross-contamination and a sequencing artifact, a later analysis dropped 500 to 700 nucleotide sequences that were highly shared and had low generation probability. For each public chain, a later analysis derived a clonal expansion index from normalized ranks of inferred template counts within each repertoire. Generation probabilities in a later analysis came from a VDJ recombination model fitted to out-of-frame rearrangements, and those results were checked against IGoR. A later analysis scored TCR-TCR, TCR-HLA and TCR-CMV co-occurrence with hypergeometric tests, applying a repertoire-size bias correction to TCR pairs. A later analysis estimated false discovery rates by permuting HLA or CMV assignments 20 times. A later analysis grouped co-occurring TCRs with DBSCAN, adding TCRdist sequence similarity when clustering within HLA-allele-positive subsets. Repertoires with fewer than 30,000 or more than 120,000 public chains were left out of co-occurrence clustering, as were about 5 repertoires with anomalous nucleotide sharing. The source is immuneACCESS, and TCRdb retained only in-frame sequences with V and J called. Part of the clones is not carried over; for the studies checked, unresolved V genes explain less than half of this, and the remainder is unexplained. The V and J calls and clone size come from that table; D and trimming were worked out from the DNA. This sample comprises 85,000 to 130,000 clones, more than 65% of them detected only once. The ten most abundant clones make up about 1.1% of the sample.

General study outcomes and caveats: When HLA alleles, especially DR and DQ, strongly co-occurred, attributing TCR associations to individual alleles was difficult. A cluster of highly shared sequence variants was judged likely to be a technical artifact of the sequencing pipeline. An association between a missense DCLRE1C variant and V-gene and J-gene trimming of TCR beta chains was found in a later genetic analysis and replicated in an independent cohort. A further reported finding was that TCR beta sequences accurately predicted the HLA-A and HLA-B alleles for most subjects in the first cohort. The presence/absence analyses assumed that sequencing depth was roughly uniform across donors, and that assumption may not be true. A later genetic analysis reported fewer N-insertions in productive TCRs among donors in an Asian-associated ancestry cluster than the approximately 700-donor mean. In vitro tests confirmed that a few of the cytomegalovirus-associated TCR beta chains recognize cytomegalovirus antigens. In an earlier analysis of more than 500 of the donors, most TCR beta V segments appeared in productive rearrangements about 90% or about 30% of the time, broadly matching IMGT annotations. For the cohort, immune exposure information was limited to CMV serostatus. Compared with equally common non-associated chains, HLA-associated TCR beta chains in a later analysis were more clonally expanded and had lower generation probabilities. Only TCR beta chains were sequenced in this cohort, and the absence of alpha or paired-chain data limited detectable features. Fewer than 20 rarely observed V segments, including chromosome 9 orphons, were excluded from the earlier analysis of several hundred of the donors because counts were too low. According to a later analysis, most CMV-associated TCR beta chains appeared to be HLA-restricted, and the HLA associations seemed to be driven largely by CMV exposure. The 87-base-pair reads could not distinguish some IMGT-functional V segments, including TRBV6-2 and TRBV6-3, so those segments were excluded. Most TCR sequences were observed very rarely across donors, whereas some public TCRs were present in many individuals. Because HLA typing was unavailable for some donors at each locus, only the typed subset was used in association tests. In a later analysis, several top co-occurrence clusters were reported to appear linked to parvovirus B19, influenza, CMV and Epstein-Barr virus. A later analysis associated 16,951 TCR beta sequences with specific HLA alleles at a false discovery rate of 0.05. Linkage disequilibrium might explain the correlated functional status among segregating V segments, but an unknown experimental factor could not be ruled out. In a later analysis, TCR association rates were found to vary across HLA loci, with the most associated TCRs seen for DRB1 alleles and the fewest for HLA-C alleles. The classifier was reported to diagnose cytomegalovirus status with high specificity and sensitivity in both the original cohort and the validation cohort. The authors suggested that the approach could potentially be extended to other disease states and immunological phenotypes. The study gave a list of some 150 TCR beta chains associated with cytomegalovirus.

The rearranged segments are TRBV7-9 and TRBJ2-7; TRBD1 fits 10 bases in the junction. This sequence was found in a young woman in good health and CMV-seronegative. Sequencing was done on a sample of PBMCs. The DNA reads TGTGCCAGCAGCTTCTCCGGGACAGGGGACTACGAGCAGTACTTC. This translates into CASSFSGTGDYEQYF.